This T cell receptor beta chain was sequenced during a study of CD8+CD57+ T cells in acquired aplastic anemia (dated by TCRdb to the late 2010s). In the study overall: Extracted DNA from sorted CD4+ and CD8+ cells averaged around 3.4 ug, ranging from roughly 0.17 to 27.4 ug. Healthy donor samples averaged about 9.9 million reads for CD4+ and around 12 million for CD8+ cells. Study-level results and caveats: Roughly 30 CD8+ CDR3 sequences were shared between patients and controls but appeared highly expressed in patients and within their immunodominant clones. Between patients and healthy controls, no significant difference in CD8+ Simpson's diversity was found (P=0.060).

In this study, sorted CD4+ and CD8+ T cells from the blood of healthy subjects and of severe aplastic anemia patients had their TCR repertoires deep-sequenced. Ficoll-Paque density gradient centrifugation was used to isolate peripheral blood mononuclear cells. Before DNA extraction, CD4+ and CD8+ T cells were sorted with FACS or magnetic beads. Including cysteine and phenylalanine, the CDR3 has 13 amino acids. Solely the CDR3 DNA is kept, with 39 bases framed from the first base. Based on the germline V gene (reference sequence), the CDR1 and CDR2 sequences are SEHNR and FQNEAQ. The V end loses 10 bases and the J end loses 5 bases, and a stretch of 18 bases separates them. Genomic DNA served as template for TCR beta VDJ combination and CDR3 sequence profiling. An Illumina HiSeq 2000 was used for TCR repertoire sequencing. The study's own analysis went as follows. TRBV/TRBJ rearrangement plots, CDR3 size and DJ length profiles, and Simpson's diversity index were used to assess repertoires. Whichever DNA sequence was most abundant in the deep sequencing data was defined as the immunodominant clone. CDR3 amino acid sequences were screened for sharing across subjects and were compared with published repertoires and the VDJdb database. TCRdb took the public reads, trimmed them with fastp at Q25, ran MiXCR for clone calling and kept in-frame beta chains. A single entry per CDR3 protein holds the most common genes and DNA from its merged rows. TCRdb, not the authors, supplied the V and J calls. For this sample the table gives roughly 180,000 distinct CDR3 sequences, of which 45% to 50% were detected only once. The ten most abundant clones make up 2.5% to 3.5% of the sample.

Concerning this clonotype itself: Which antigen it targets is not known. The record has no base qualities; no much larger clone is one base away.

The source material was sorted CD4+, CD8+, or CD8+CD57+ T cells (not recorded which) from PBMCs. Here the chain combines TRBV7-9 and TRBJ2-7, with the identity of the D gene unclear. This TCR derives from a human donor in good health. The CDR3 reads CATSFSGLDEQYF. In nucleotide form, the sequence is TGTGCCACCTCTTTTTCAGGTTTAGACGAGCAGTACTTC.